A selection of T cell receptor beta chains follows, all from one sample in a study of neurological immune-mediated disorders. In TCRdb, the 5' RACE reads were re-called with MiXCR into one record per CDR3 protein. The data contain around 62,000 distinct CDR3 sequences, roughly 4% of them seen just once; the ten biggest clones take up approximately 2.7%. The specimen was PBMCs. These receptors all stem from a man aged 45-65 years with multiple sclerosis. The CDR3 runs from the conserved cysteine through the conserved F or W. The D gene is left open where the match is weak. Not all rows give a size; the values are once, few, many and, for expanded clones, a class.

v_call: TRBV4-1
j_call: TRBJ1-1
d_call: .
clone_size: .
cdr3_aa: CASSPLGGRLIPEAFF
cdr3_nt: TGCGCCAGCAGCCCCCTGGGGGGTCGGTTAATCCCTGAAGCTTTCTTT

v_call: TRBV12-3/TRBV12-4
j_call: TRBJ1-5
d_call: TRBD1
clone_size: many
cdr3_aa: CASSFTGGNNQPQNF
cdr3_nt: TGTGCCAGCAGTTTTACAGGGGGGAACAATCAGCCCCAGAATTTT

v_call: TRBV5-1
j_call: TRBJ2-5
d_call: TRBD1
clone_size: many
cdr3_aa: CASSFTGTAKVETQYF
cdr3_nt: TGCGCCAGCAGCTTTACCGGGACAGCGAAGGTAGAGACCCAGTACTTC

v_call: TRBV4-2
j_call: TRBJ1-6
d_call: TRBD1
clone_size: many
cdr3_aa: CASSQLDRENSPLHF
cdr3_nt: TGTGCCAGCAGCCAACTTGACAGGGAGAATTCACCCCTCCACTTT

v_call: TRBV9
j_call: TRBJ2-2
d_call: .
clone_size: many
cdr3_aa: CASSVVSQGTTGELFF
cdr3_nt: TGTGCCAGCAGCGTCGTCTCCCAGGGTACCACCGGGGAGCTGTTTTTT

v_call: TRBV9
j_call: TRBJ1-1
d_call: .
clone_size: many
cdr3_aa: CASSLGGQGRGAFF
cdr3_nt: TGTGCCAGCAGCTTAGGGGGTCAGGGTCGAGGAGCTTTCTTT

v_call: TRBV5-1
j_call: TRBJ2-5
d_call: .
clone_size: many
cdr3_aa: CASRMGQFQETQYF
cdr3_nt: TGCGCCAGCAGAATGGGGCAGTTCCAAGAGACCCAGTACTTC

v_call: TRBV5-1
j_call: TRBJ1-6
d_call: .
clone_size: many
cdr3_aa: CASSLEGGSNSPLHF
cdr3_nt: TGCGCCAGCAGCTTGGAAGGGGGTTCGAATTCACCCCTCCACTTT

v_call: TRBV7-2
j_call: TRBJ2-5
d_call: .
clone_size: many
cdr3_aa: CASSLWTIQETQYF
cdr3_nt: TGTGCCAGCAGCTTATGGACTATCCAAGAGACCCAGTACTTC

v_call: TRBV10-2
j_call: TRBJ2-1
d_call: TRBD2
clone_size: many
cdr3_aa: CASTISGGPYNEQFF
cdr3_nt: TGCGCCAGCACTATTAGCGGGGGGCCCTACAATGAGCAGTTCTTC

v_call: TRBV5-6
j_call: TRBJ1-2
d_call: TRBD1
clone_size: many
cdr3_aa: CASSLGTGGYGYTF
cdr3_nt: TGTGCCAGCAGCTTGGGGACAGGGGGCTATGGCTACACCTTC

v_call: TRBV9
j_call: TRBJ1-2
d_call: .
clone_size: many
cdr3_aa: CASSVVPGDGYTF
cdr3_nt: TGTGCCAGCAGCGTAGTTCCAGGGGACGGCTACACCTTC

v_call: TRBV28
j_call: TRBJ2-5
d_call: .
clone_size: many
cdr3_aa: CASTTQGFGETQYF
cdr3_nt: TGTGCCAGCACAACTCAGGGATTCGGGGAGACCCAGTACTTC

v_call: TRBV7-8
j_call: TRBJ2-5
d_call: .
clone_size: many
cdr3_aa: CASSSRDPYQETQYF
cdr3_nt: TGTGCCAGCAGCTCCCGGGACCCTTACCAAGAGACCCAGTACTTC

v_call: TRBV5-1
j_call: TRBJ2-5
d_call: TRBD1
clone_size: many
cdr3_aa: CASSGTGPSETQYF
cdr3_nt: TGCGCCAGCTCCGGGACAGGGCCTTCTGAGACCCAGTACTTC

v_call: TRBV12-3/TRBV12-4
j_call: TRBJ2-7
d_call: .
clone_size: few
cdr3_aa: CASRPQGTYEQYF
cdr3_nt: TGTGCCAGCAGGCCCCAGGGTACCTACGAGCAGTACTTC

v_call: TRBV20-1
j_call: TRBJ1-1
d_call: .
clone_size: many
cdr3_aa: CSARDQGVEAFF
cdr3_nt: TGCAGTGCTAGAGACCAGGGTGTTGAAGCTTTCTTT

v_call: TRBV7-9
j_call: TRBJ1-2
d_call: .
clone_size: many
cdr3_aa: CASSYTGYGYTF
cdr3_nt: TGTGCCAGCAGCTACACAGGGTATGGCTACACCTTC

v_call: TRBV27
j_call: TRBJ2-7
d_call: .
clone_size: many
cdr3_aa: CASSLSPWGQDEQYF
cdr3_nt: TGTGCCAGCAGTTTATCCCCCTGGGGCCAGGACGAGCAGTACTTC

v_call: TRBV5-6
j_call: TRBJ2-5
d_call: .
clone_size: medium-sized
cdr3_aa: CASSSQNQETQYF
cdr3_nt: TGTGCCAGCAGCTCCCAGAACCAAGAGACCCAGTACTTC

v_call: TRBV5-1
j_call: TRBJ2-5
d_call: TRBD1
clone_size: many
cdr3_aa: CASSLRDRGQETQYF
cdr3_nt: TGCGCCAGCAGCCTCCGGGACAGGGGGCAAGAGACCCAGTACTTC

v_call: TRBV20-1
j_call: TRBJ1-2
d_call: .
clone_size: .
cdr3_aa: CRPYGYTF
cdr3_nt: TGCAGACCATATGGCTACACCTTC

v_call: TRBV7-8
j_call: TRBJ2-3
d_call: TRBD2
clone_size: many
cdr3_aa: CASSKLGLAGPPGTQYF
cdr3_nt: TGTGCCAGCAGCAAGCTAGGACTAGCGGGGCCTCCAGGTACGCAGTATTTT

v_call: TRBV5-1
j_call: TRBJ2-5
d_call: .
clone_size: many
cdr3_aa: CASSPIGAGETQYF
cdr3_nt: TGCGCCAGCAGCCCTATTGGGGCGGGAGAGACCCAGTACTTC

v_call: TRBV24-1
j_call: TRBJ2-5
d_call: TRBD2
clone_size: many
cdr3_aa: CATSDGPREGTQYF
cdr3_nt: TGTGCCACCAGTGATGGACCTAGGGAGGGGACCCAGTACTTC

v_call: TRBV4-1
j_call: TRBJ2-7
d_call: .
clone_size: few
cdr3_aa: CASSHGEGQREEQYF
cdr3_nt: TGCGCCAGCAGCCACGGAGAAGGCCAACGGGAAGAGCAGTACTTC

v_call: TRBV11-2
j_call: TRBJ2-5
d_call: .
clone_size: many
cdr3_aa: CASSLEASLYF
cdr3_nt: TGTGCCAGCAGCTTAGAGGCTAGTCTATACTTC

v_call: TRBV6-6
j_call: TRBJ1-1
d_call: .
clone_size: many
cdr3_aa: CASSETTGSTEAFF
cdr3_nt: TGTGCCAGCAGTGAAACAACAGGCTCCACTGAAGCTTTCTTT

v_call: TRBV5-6
j_call: TRBJ1-2
d_call: .
clone_size: many
cdr3_aa: CASSKPPGLTNYGYTF
cdr3_nt: TGTGCCAGCAGCAAACCCCCAGGGTTAACTAACTATGGCTACACCTTC

v_call: TRBV20-1
j_call: TRBJ1-2
d_call: .
clone_size: few
cdr3_aa: CSASPQDLRNYGYTF
cdr3_nt: TGCAGTGCTTCGCCCCAGGACTTGAGGAACTATGGCTACACCTTC

v_call: TRBV19
j_call: TRBJ2-1
d_call: .
clone_size: few
cdr3_aa: CASCRGNSYNEQFF
cdr3_nt: TGTGCCAGTTGTCGAGGGAACTCCTACAATGAGCAGTTCTTC

v_call: TRBV27
j_call: TRBJ1-6
d_call: .
clone_size: many
cdr3_aa: CASSRRSSYNSPLHF
cdr3_nt: TGTGCCAGCAGTCGGAGGAGCTCCTATAATTCACCCCTCCACTTT

v_call: TRBV3-1
j_call: TRBJ1-1
d_call: TRBD1
clone_size: many
cdr3_aa: CASSQGYTQGFDTEAFF
cdr3_nt: TGTGCCAGCAGCCAAGGATATACACAGGGGTTCGACACTGAAGCTTTCTTT

v_call: TRBV20-1
j_call: TRBJ2-5
d_call: .
clone_size: many
cdr3_aa: CSARAGRVRETQYF
cdr3_nt: TGCAGTGCTAGAGCCGGCAGGGTCCGTGAGACCCAGTACTTC

v_call: TRBV18
j_call: TRBJ2-2
d_call: .
clone_size: few
cdr3_aa: CASSPLGASTTGELFF
cdr3_nt: TGTGCCAGCTCACCACTTGGGGCCTCGACGACCGGGGAGCTGTTTTTT

v_call: TRBV10-3
j_call: TRBJ2-2
d_call: .
clone_size: .
cdr3_aa: CAISEGTGELFF
cdr3_nt: TGTGCCATCAGTGAGGGGACCGGTGAGCTGTTTTTT

v_call: TRBV12-3/TRBV12-4
j_call: TRBJ2-7
d_call: TRBD1
clone_size: many
cdr3_aa: CASSPGSGTEVPYEQYF
cdr3_nt: TGTGCCAGCAGTCCCGGATCCGGGACAGAAGTACCCTACGAGCAGTACTTC

v_call: TRBV7-9
j_call: TRBJ1-1
d_call: TRBD1
clone_size: many
cdr3_aa: CASSQLQGAFSEAFF
cdr3_nt: TGTGCCAGCAGCCAACTCCAGGGGGCATTCTCTGAAGCTTTCTTT

v_call: TRBV5-1
j_call: TRBJ2-3
d_call: .
clone_size: many
cdr3_aa: CASSLYAFRPDTQYF
cdr3_nt: TGCGCCAGCAGCCTCTACGCTTTCCGTCCAGATACGCAGTATTTT

v_call: TRBV12-3/TRBV12-4
j_call: TRBJ2-5
d_call: TRBD2
clone_size: many
cdr3_aa: CASSSGGGLGETQYF
cdr3_nt: TGTGCCAGCAGTAGCGGGGGAGGTTTGGGGGAGACCCAGTACTTC

v_call: TRBV5-1
j_call: TRBJ2-1
d_call: .
clone_size: many
cdr3_aa: CASSLGAYYNEQFF
cdr3_nt: TGCGCCAGCAGCTTGGGCGCCTATTACAATGAGCAGTTCTTC

v_call: TRBV11-2
j_call: TRBJ1-2
d_call: .
clone_size: many
cdr3_aa: CASSLEYVTANYGYTF
cdr3_nt: TGTGCCAGCAGCTTAGAATATGTGACAGCGAACTATGGCTACACCTTC

v_call: TRBV7-7
j_call: TRBJ1-5
d_call: .
clone_size: few
cdr3_aa: CASSLERDQPQHF
cdr3_nt: TGTGCCAGCAGCTTAGAAAGGGATCAGCCCCAGCATTTT

v_call: TRBV12-5
j_call: TRBJ1-1
d_call: .
clone_size: many
cdr3_aa: CASGLGQSEAFF
cdr3_nt: TGTGCTAGTGGTTTGGGACAGAGCGAAGCTTTCTTT

v_call: TRBV20-1
j_call: TRBJ2-5
d_call: TRBD2
clone_size: many
cdr3_aa: CSANGLAGNQETQYF
cdr3_nt: TGCAGTGCTAACGGACTAGCGGGGAACCAAGAGACCCAGTACTTC

v_call: TRBV3-1
j_call: TRBJ2-3
d_call: TRBD2
clone_size: many
cdr3_aa: CASSRGGAYTQYF
cdr3_nt: TGTGCCAGCAGCCGCGGGGGGGCTTATACGCAGTATTTT

v_call: TRBV27
j_call: TRBJ2-3
d_call: .
clone_size: many
cdr3_aa: CASSLSPDTQYF
cdr3_nt: TGTGCCAGCAGTTTAAGCCCAGATACGCAGTATTTT

v_call: TRBV20-1
j_call: TRBJ1-1
d_call: TRBD1
clone_size: many
cdr3_aa: CSALPTGVITEAFF
cdr3_nt: TGCAGTGCCCTCCCGACAGGGGTGATCACTGAAGCTTTCTTT

v_call: TRBV6-2/TRBV6-3
j_call: TRBJ2-5
d_call: TRBD1
clone_size: many
cdr3_aa: CASSRRQGETQYF
cdr3_nt: TGTGCCAGCAGCCGTCGACAGGGGGAGACCCAGTACTTC

v_call: TRBV14
j_call: TRBJ1-2
d_call: .
clone_size: many
cdr3_aa: CASSQDLQGGGYTF
cdr3_nt: TGTGCCAGCAGCCAAGATCTACAGGGCGGTGGCTACACCTTC

v_call: TRBV27
j_call: TRBJ2-5
d_call: TRBD1
clone_size: many
cdr3_aa: CASSLQGVVKTQYF
cdr3_nt: TGTGCCAGCAGTTTACAGGGGGTCGTTAAGACCCAGTACTTC

v_call: TRBV20-1
j_call: TRBJ2-5
d_call: TRBD2
clone_size: many
cdr3_aa: CSASDRASGDIETQYF
cdr3_nt: TGCAGTGCTAGTGATCGGGCTAGCGGGGATATCGAGACCCAGTACTTC

v_call: TRBV18
j_call: TRBJ1-4
d_call: .
clone_size: .
cdr3_aa: CASSPRAGANEKLFF
cdr3_nt: TGTGCCAGCTCACCACGAGCAGGGGCTAATGAAAAACTGTTTTTT

v_call: TRBV4-1
j_call: TRBJ1-4
d_call: .
clone_size: many
cdr3_aa: CASSPTVGSLFF
cdr3_nt: TGCGCCAGCAGCCCCACGGTTGGGTCTCTGTTTTTT